The 25 T cell receptor beta chains below come from one sample, sequenced in a study of regulatory T cells in long-lasting Graves disease. Time point specified: newly diagnosed GD, antithyroid drugs for less than 3 months. The TCR library used RNA extracted from PBMCs. Construction of the TCR beta libraries employed iRepertoire HTBI primers in conjunction with Arm-PCR of CDR3 regions. Using its own MiXCR run on the multiplex PCR reads, TCRdb lists one record per CDR3 protein. The table records 620,000 or so distinct CDR3 sequences, around 15% of them present only once. The data also belong to a second study, concerning T cells in Graves' hyperthyroidism and ophthalmopathy.

The starting material was peripheral blood mononuclear cells (PBMCs), obtained at new diagnosis, from a patient treated with antithyroid drugs. Receptors originate from a woman aged 30 to 39 with Graves disease.

J is TRBJ1-2 and V is TRBV5-1; TRBD1 is a possible D gene (5 bases). The germline gives CDR1 SGHRS, CDR2 YFSETQ. The CDR3 consists of 15 residues. Trimming stripped 4 bases from V and 1 base from J, with 14 bases between. The CDR3 is CASSPDSGLNYGYTF. CDR3 nucleotide sequence: TGCGCCAGCAGCCCTGACAGCGGCCTTAACTATGGCTACACCTTC.

This clonotype was seen many times. The chain carries TRBV9 and TRBJ2-7; D tentatively reads TRBD1 or TRBD2 (5 bases each). Germline V gives CDR1 SGDLS, CDR2 YYNGEE. Trimming took off 4 bases at V and 4 bases at J, with 12 bases between the two ends. The CDR3 loop spans 13 amino acids. The CDR3 sequence is CASSFRDGYEQYF. CDR3 coding DNA: TGTGCCAGCAGCTTCCGGGACGGATACGAGCAGTACTTC.

This clonotype turned up a few times. The chain employs TRBV11-2 and TRBJ2-1; unclear D gene. Germline V gene data show CDR1 as SGHAT and CDR2 as FQNNGV. The CDR3 covers 15 residues. V was pared by 11 bases and J by 3 bases, with 20 bases between. CDR3 sequence (DNA): TGTGCCGTCTCGACGGCGGTAATTTTCTACAATGAGCAGTTCTTC. As protein: CAVSTAVIFYNEQFF. Complete variable domain (other parts from reference TRBV11-2 and TRBJ2-1): EAGVAQSPRYKIIEKRQSVAFWCNPISGHATLYWYQQILGQGPKLLIQFQNNGVVDDSQLPKDRFSAERLKGVDSTLKIQPAKLEDSAVYLCAVSTAVIFYNEQFFGPGTRLTVL.

This clonotype was recorded at least ten times. V and J are TRBV2 and TRBJ1-4, with no clear D. CDR1 and CDR2 from the germline V gene are SNHLY and FYNNEI. The length of the CDR3 is 14 residues. With 6 bases removed from V and 5 bases from J, the gap between germline ends came to 13 bases. The CDR3 region has the DNA TGTGCCAGCAGCAGGACCATTGAAAATGAAAAACTGTTTTTT. Protein sequence: CASSRTIENEKLFF.

This clonotype appeared many times. The chain is built from TRBV10-3 and TRBJ2-3, with TRBD2 matching over 7 bases. V shed 3 bases, J shed 0 bases, and the junction held 3 bases outside the gene matches. The germline V gene has CDR1 ENHRY and CDR2 SYGVKD. The CDR3 is 15 residues long. The CDR3 DNA is TGTGCCATCAGTGATTATAGCGGGAGCACAGATACGCAGTATTTT. Its protein product is CAISDYSGSTDTQYF.

This clonotype has at least ten counts. This chain joins TRBV3-1 and TRBJ2-1; D is ambiguous. The ends were cut back, 2 bases at V and 6 bases at J, with 8 bases in the middle. Germline-derived CDR1 and CDR2 are LGHDT and YNNKEL (reference sequence). This CDR3 region has 13 residues. CDR3 bases: TGTGCCAGCAGCCAAAGGGCATCCAATGAGCAGTTCTTC. This sequence encodes CASSQRASNEQFF.

This chain connects TRBV28 to TRBJ2-7, with D possibly being TRBD2 (6 bases). Looked up from germline, CDR1 is MDHEN and CDR2 is SYDVKM. The V end was cut by 6 bases, the J end by 4 bases, with 16 bases between. The length of the CDR3 is 14 residues. CDR3 coding DNA: TGTGCCAGCAGGCCCTCGGGGGTTAGGTACGAGCAGTACTTC. This encodes CASRPSGVRYEQYF.

The rearrangement links TRBV28 to TRBJ2-3, with D possibly being TRBD2 (5 bases). V lost 8 bases and J lost 2, with 20 bases in between. The CDR3 runs 16 residues. In germline, CDR1 is MDHEN, CDR2 SYDVKM. Here the CDR3 reads CASPGSGSSTTDTQYF. CDR3 sequence (DNA): TGTGCCAGCCCGGGATCGGGGTCCTCTACCACAGATACGCAGTATTTT.

This clonotype appeared many times. The rearrangement joins TRBV20-1 to TRBJ2-7; D gene uncertain. The CDR3 loop spans 13 amino acids. Germline CDR1 and CDR2: DFQATT and SNEGSKA (reference sequence). V dropped 2 bases and J dropped 3 bases, with 11 bases sitting between them. For the CDR3, the DNA is TGCAGTGCTAGATCAACCGGAGACTACGAGCAGTACTTC. It codes for CSARSTGDYEQYF.

The sample holds many counts of this clonotype. The CDR3 nucleotides are TGTGCCAGCAAGGGTAGCTATGGCTACACCTTC. Amino acids: CASKGSYGYTF. The chain has TRBV28 and TRBJ1-2; D remains unclear. Germline V lookup: CDR1 MDHEN, CDR2 SYDVKM. The CDR3 consists of 11 residues. Trimming pared 7 bases from V and 4 bases from J, leaving 7 bases between.

There are many counts of this clonotype. The chain has TRBV6-5 and TRBJ2-1; a possible D gene is TRBD2 (6 bases). Germline V gives CDR1 MNHEY, CDR2 SVGAGI. V dropped 6 bases and J dropped 7 bases, with 10 bases sitting between them. The length of the CDR3 is 12 residues. CDR3 DNA: TGTGCCAGCAGCTATAGCGGTAATGAGCAGTTCTTC. As protein: CASSYSGNEQFF.

This clonotype was seen a few times. This sequence joins TRBV7-3 and TRBJ2-1; D is ambiguous. V dropped 1 base and J dropped 1 base, with 11 bases sitting between them. This CDR3 is 16 amino acids long. Per the germline V gene, CDR1 is SGHTA and CDR2 is FQGTGA. The CDR3 DNA is TGTGCCAGCAGCTTAAATCCCGTAAGGTCCTACAATGAGCAGTTCTTC. It codes for CASSLNPVRSYNEQFF.

At least ten counts were recorded for this clonotype. This chain links TRBV12-3 or TRBV12-4 with TRBJ2-7, with 8 bases that match TRBD1. This CDR3 contains 14 residues. With V trimmed by 3 bases and J by 2 bases, 3 bases remained unmatched. CDR3 sequence reads: CASSFADRAYEQYF. In nucleotides, the CDR3 is TGTGCCAGCAGTTTTGCGGACAGGGCCTACGAGCAGTACTTC.

The chain employs TRBV7-9 and TRBJ2-3; TRBD2 agrees at 12 bases. The CDR3 totals 18 residues. Germline lookup yields CDR1 SEHNR and CDR2 FQNEAQ (reference sequence). The ends lost 3 bases at V and 5 bases at J; junction bases unmatched: 12. In nucleotides, the CDR3 is TGTGCCAGCAGCTTCTCCCTGTCGACTAGCGGGAGTGAAGATACGCAGTATTTT. Residues: CASSFSLSTSGSEDTQYF.

The J gene is TRBJ1-5, the V gene TRBV6-4; D is unclear. This CDR3 has 13 amino acids. Germline CDR1 and CDR2: MRHNA and SNTAGT. Trimming shortened V by 5 bases and J by 4 bases, and 9 bases separated the two germline ends. CDR3 sequence (DNA): TGTGCCAGCAGTACGGGGTGGAATCAGCCCCAGCATTTT. Protein product: CASSTGWNQPQHF.

This clonotype was seen ten or more times. This chain links TRBV28 with TRBJ2-5; 8 bases line up with TRBD2. Germline V gene data show CDR1 as MDHEN and CDR2 as SYDVKM. The CDR3 runs to 13 residues. V gave up 6 bases and J gave up 2 bases; unmatched junction bases: 2. This chain's CDR3 is CASRVAGQETQYF. The CDR3 coding sequence is TGTGCCAGCAGAGTAGCGGGACAAGAGACCCAGTACTTC.

This clonotype turned up a few times. The V and J genes are TRBV20-1 and TRBJ2-3, with a possible D match to TRBD2 (7 bases). V lost 3 bases, J lost 4 bases, and 14 bases lay in between. Germline CDR1 DFQATT, CDR2 SNEGSKA (reference sequence). The CDR3 extends over 14 amino acids. CDR3 in amino acids: CSARVAGASDTQYF. CDR3 DNA sequence: TGCAGTGCTAGGGTGGCGGGGGCATCAGATACGCAGTATTTT.

This clonotype was recorded at least ten times. The rearrangement uses TRBV28 and TRBJ1-2; no clear D. CDR3 length: 12 residues. Germline V gene lookup returns CDR1 MDHEN and CDR2 SYDVKM. V lost 4 bases, J lost 4 bases, and 7 bases lay in between. CDR3 sequence reads: CASSSLLYGYTF. The DNA for the CDR3 is TGTGCCAGCAGTTCACTGCTCTATGGCTACACCTTC.

The V gene is TRBV20-1, the J gene TRBJ2-3, with 11 bases that match TRBD2. The germline gives CDR1 DFQATT, CDR2 SNEGSKA (reference sequence). V shed 0 bases, J shed 3 bases, and the junction held 8 bases outside the gene matches. The CDR3 sequence is 17 residues long. Here the CDR3 reads CSAREIAGGRGTDTQYF. In nucleotides, the CDR3 is TGCAGTGCTAGAGAGATAGCGGGAGGGCGGGGGACAGATACGCAGTATTTT.

In its sample, this clonotype was seen many times. This chain uses TRBV6-1 with TRBJ2-7; TRBD2 matches at 7 bases. There are 15 residues in the CDR3. Trimming cost V 5 bases and J 3 bases; bases outside gene matches: 10. CDR1 and CDR2 (germline): MNHNS, SASEGT. CDR3 amino acids: CASSPRLASIYEQYF. For the CDR3, the DNA is TGTGCCAGCAGTCCCAGACTAGCTTCTATCTACGAGCAGTACTTC.

This clonotype came up a few times. V usage is TRBV28 and J usage is TRBJ2-6; D uncertain. The CDR3 runs to 15 residues. Deletions cut 8 bases from V and 1 base from J, with 12 bases between. Germline CDR1 and CDR2: MDHEN and SYDVKM. The CDR3 DNA reads TGTGCCAGCGATTCGAGAACATCTGGGGCCAACGTCCTGACTTTC. Translated: CASDSRTSGANVLTF. Variable domain in full (rest from reference TRBV28 and TRBJ2-6): DVKVTQSSRYLVKRTGEKVFLECVQDMDHENMFWYRQDPGLGLRLIYFSYDVKMKEKGDIPEGYSVSREKKERFSLILESASTNQTSMYLCASDSRTSGANVLTFGAGSRLTVL.

This clonotype was counted at least ten times. This chain joins TRBV11-2 and TRBJ2-3; D remains ambiguous. V lost 2 bases and J 4 bases, leaving 7 bases between the germline ends. The CDR3 runs 13 residues. The V gene's germline CDR1 is SGHAT and CDR2 FQNNGV. CDR3 sequence (DNA): TGTGCCAGCAGCTTAACTAACGCAGATACGCAGTATTTT. This translates into CASSLTNADTQYF.

This chain joins TRBV30 and TRBJ1-5; D uncertain. Germline V gene sequence: CDR1 GTSNPN, CDR2 SVGIG (reference sequence). Trimming took off 1 base at V and 7 bases at J, with 14 bases between the two ends. The CDR3 runs to 14 residues. In DNA form, the CDR3 reads TGTGCCTGGAGTGGGTGGAGAGCGGAACAGCCCCAGCATTTT. It specifies CAWSGWRAEQPQHF.

The V call is TRBV11-2, the J call TRBJ2-5; TRBD2 matches 14 bases. CDR1 SGHAT and CDR2 FQNNGV come from the germline V gene. V trimming: 5 bases; J trimming: 1 base; junction bases outside the gene matches: 12. The CDR3 runs 19 residues. The DNA for the CDR3 is TGTGCCAGCAGCCAAGTTCGACTAGCGGGGGGGCCCTCCCAAGAGACCCAGTACTTC. This translates into CASSQVRLAGGPSQETQYF.

The chain uses TRBV4-2 and TRBJ1-3; no reliable D call. Trimming cost V 6 bases and J 5 bases, with 11 bases left between them. Germline CDR1 LGHNA, CDR2 YNFKEQ. The CDR3 totals 13 residues. As DNA, the CDR3 is TGTGCCAGCAGACCGGGCAATCGAAACACCATATATTTT. It is translated as CASRPGNRNTIYF.